The 9 T cell receptor beta chains given below trace back to one sample, sequenced in a study of PD-L1 blockade in urothelial cancer. The table came from immunoSEQ multiplex PCR; TCRdb's copy has only in-frame clones and leaves some out. The sample includes 30,000 to 40,000 clones, over 75% of them seen just once. As to time point: pretreatment peripheral blood. The specimen was PBMCs, collected around atezolizumab (anti-PD-L1) treatment. The receptors come from a man aged 55 to 69 with urothelial cancer.

V gene TRBV30 combines with J gene TRBJ2-1, with D hard to call. CDR3 length equals 11 residues. The germline CDR1 and CDR2 sequences are GTSNPN and SVGIG (reference sequence). The ends were cut back, 2 bases at V and 8 bases at J, with 7 bases in the middle. The CDR3 spells CAWSTQYEQFF. The CDR3 region has the DNA TGTGCCTGGAGTACCCAGTATGAGCAGTTCTTC. The full variable domain, in which reference TRBV30 and TRBJ2-1 provide the parts outside the CDR3, is SQTIHQWPATLVQPVGSPLSLECTVEGTSNPNLYWYRQAAGRGLQLLFYSVGIGQISSEVPQNLSASRPQDRQFILSSKKLLLSDSGFYLCAWSTQYEQFFGPGTRLTVL.

The chain recombines TRBV7-8 with TRBJ1-2; a weak D match, TRBD1 (6 bases). V dropped 0 bases and J dropped 7 bases, with 12 bases sitting between them. Per germline, CDR1 SGHVS and CDR2 FQNEAQ. The CDR3 consists of 14 residues. CDR3 amino acids: CASSLATGFSGYTF. The CDR3 DNA is TGTGCCAGCAGCTTAGCGACAGGTTTTAGTGGCTACACCTTC.

This sequence joins TRBV27 and TRBJ1-2; the match to TRBD1 covers 9 bases. The junction had 4 bases not matched to a gene; V was cut back by 5 bases and J by 0 bases. CDR3 length: 15 residues. From germline, CDR1 is MNHEY and CDR2 SMNVEV (reference sequence). CDR3 in DNA: TGTGCCAGCAGTACCCGGGACAGGGCTAACTATGGCTACACCTTC. It is translated as CASSTRDRANYGYTF.

This rearrangement joins TRBV2 to TRBJ2-7; D is perhaps TRBD1 (7 bases). The CDR3 has 13 amino acids. Germline lookup yields CDR1 SNHLY and CDR2 FYNNEI. V gave up 7 bases and J gave up 3 bases, with 13 bases separating them. CDR3 coding DNA: TGTGCCAGCACGTCGCAGGGGGGCTACGAGCAGTACTTC. Amino acids: CASTSQGGYEQYF.

The J gene is TRBJ2-2, the V gene TRBV11-1; D is uncertain. Trimming removed 5 bases from V and 5 bases from J, with 9 bases in between. Germline CDR1 reads SGHAT; CDR2 reads FQDESV (reference sequence). The CDR3 extends over 13 amino acids. As DNA, the CDR3 is TGTGCCAGCAGCCTATTAGCTACCGGGGAGCTGTTTTTT. This codes for CASSLLATGELFF.

V gene TRBV19 combines with J gene TRBJ2-2; maybe TRBD1 (6 bases). The germline V gene encodes CDR1 LNHDA and CDR2 SQIVND (reference sequence). The CDR3 sequence is 14 residues long. Trimming stripped 5 bases from V and 5 bases from J, with 12 bases between. This CDR3 is CASSSYRETGELFF. Written as DNA, the CDR3 is TGTGCCAGTAGTTCCTACAGGGAAACCGGGGAGCTGTTTTTT.

This clone was observed a handful of times. The chain is built from TRBV5-8 and TRBJ2-1; 11 positions agree with TRBD2. Trimming cost V 7 bases and J 5 bases; bases outside gene matches: 14. The CDR3 contains 17 residues. CDR1 and CDR2 (germline): SGHTS, YDEGEE. In nucleotides, the CDR3 is TGTGCCAGCCCCTGGCCCCCGGGACTAGCGGCGGACAATGAGCAGTTCTTC. This codes for CASPWPPGLAADNEQFF.

This clone has just a few counts. CDR3: CASSSQGLSYNEQFF. Here the CDR3 DNA reads TGTGCCAGCAGTTCGCAGGGACTCTCCTACAATGAGCAGTTCTTC. The chain joins TRBV6-5 to TRBJ2-1, with D perhaps TRBD2 (6 bases). The ends were cut back, 4 bases at V and 0 bases at J, with 10 bases in the middle. Germline V gene sequence: CDR1 MNHEY, CDR2 SVGAGI. This CDR3 is 15 amino acids long.

The rearrangement links TRBV6-6 to TRBJ2-1, with 11 bases lining up with TRBD2. J lost 8 bases, V lost 10 bases, and 13 bases had no gene match. This CDR3 has 15 residues. Germline V lookup: CDR1 MNHNY, CDR2 SVGAGI (reference sequence). Here the CDR3 DNA reads TGTGCCACCCTTCCTACTAGCGGGAGCAACGATGAGCAGTTCTTC. Amino acid sequence: CATLPTSGSNDEQFF.